This TCR beta chain was recorded in a study of shared clonotypes between healthy human individuals. In this sample, this clone turned up many times. The CDR3 has 13 amino acids. The V segment lost 10 bases and the J segment 5 bases; nucleotides outside the gene matches: 10. CDR1 is SEHNR, CDR2 FQNEAQ, per germline (reference sequence). Study processing details: As immunoSEQ supplied junction-only sequences (without quality scores), filtering differed. Clones were sequenced by immunoSEQ multiplex PCR, and TCRdb holds only the in-frame ones, with some missing. V and J calls and clone size are those listed in that table; D and trimming were worked out from the DNA. The repertoire has under 600,000 clones, about 80% of them found once; the top ten carry roughly an eighth.

Sequenced input: PBMCs. The receptor was derived from a woman in her forties in good health. Some clones in this sample may be carry-over from other donors' samples. The V gene is TRBV7-9, the J gene TRBJ2-5; the match to TRBD2 covers 7 bases. The CDR3 nucleotides read TGTGCCATTGTACAGGTGGGGGGGGAGACCCAGTACTTC. Translating gives CAIVQVGGETQYF.